This is a list of T cell receptor beta chains from one sample in a study of CD4 T cells in relation to SARS-CoV-2 and coronaviruses. Measured with immunoSEQ multiplex PCR; TCRdb has only the in-frame clones, and not every one. Among 28,000 or so clones listed, about 76% were seen once. Their cognate antigens are unknown. The sequencing input was CD4+ T cells from PBMCs, cultured in vitro. Every receptor here comes from a human donor in good health. The CDR3 runs from the conserved cysteine through the conserved F or W. The order of the fields is V gene, clone size, D gene, J gene, CDR3 length, CDR3 protein, CDR3 DNA. The D gene is left open where the match is weak. Only some rows state a clone size, as once, few, many or a class for expanded clones.

TRBV6-5	-	-	TRBJ1-4	13	CASSYWTNEKLFF	TGTGCCAGCAGTTACTGGACTAATGAAAAACTGTTTTTT
TRBV12-3/TRBV12-4	-	-	TRBJ1-1	13	CASSLAVNTEAFF	TGTGCCAGCAGTTTAGCGGTGAACACTGAAGCTTTCTTT
TRBV29-1	-	TRBD1	TRBJ2-1	13	CSAGTGAYNEQFF	TGCAGCGCTGGGACAGGGGCGTACAATGAGCAGTTCTTC
TRBV6-2/TRBV6-3	-	-	TRBJ1-5	13	CASSYRGNQPQHF	TGTGCCAGCAGTTATAGAGGCAATCAGCCCCAGCATTTT
TRBV11-2	-	TRBD1	TRBJ1-2	17	CASNPLTGTGRGDGYTF	TGTGCCAGCAACCCGTTGACCGGGACAGGGAGGGGAGATGGCTACACCTTC
TRBV29-1	-	-	TRBJ2-3	12	CSVRTARDTQYF	TGCAGCGTCCGGACTGCTCGAGATACGCAGTATTTT
TRBV7-9	-	-	TRBJ2-7	13	CASSLAGSYEQYF	TGTGCCAGCAGCCTAGCCGGAAGCTACGAGCAGTACTTC
TRBV18	-	TRBD2	TRBJ2-1	18	CASSLGGMGLAGYDEQFF	TGTGCCAGCTCACTAGGGGGCATGGGACTAGCGGGTTATGATGAGCAGTTCTTC
TRBV14	-	-	TRBJ2-5	12	CASSPSTGTQYF	TGTGCCAGCAGCCCGTCGACCGGGACCCAGTACTTC
TRBV11-2	-	-	TRBJ1-1	14	CASSSLTWSTEAFF	TGTGCCAGCAGCTCTTTGACCTGGAGCACTGAAGCTTTCTTT
TRBV5-1	-	TRBD1	TRBJ1-1	19	CASSQLTGTGRWMFTEAFF	TGCGCCAGCAGCCAACTAACCGGGACAGGGAGGTGGATGTTCACTGAAGCTTTCTTT
TRBV18	-	-	TRBJ2-7	15	CASSPPSQGPYEQYF	TGTGCCAGCTCACCACCGAGCCAGGGCCCGTACGAGCAGTACTTC
TRBV2	-	TRBD2	TRBJ2-5	14	CASSAGLAWETQYF	TGTGCCAGCAGTGCCGGACTAGCGTGGGAGACCCAGTACTTC
TRBV7-2	-	TRBD1	TRBJ2-5	14	CASSRGLPGETQYF	TGTGCCAGCTCTAGGGGGCTCCCAGGAGAGACCCAGTACTTC
TRBV9	-	-	TRBJ2-1	14	CASSVGTLDNEQFF	TGTGCCAGCAGCGTCGGGACGTTAGACAATGAGCAGTTCTTC
TRBV4-1	few	-	TRBJ2-7	12	CASSQDMGTDTF	TGCGCCAGCAGCCAAGATATGGGGACCGATACCTTC
TRBV27	-	-	TRBJ1-1	13	CASSPPRRTEAFF	TGTGCCAGCAGCCCTCCTCGGAGGACTGAAGCTTTCTTT
TRBV9	-	-	TRBJ2-3	16	CASSPRGSPSTDTQYF	TGTGCCAGCAGCCCGCGAGGGTCGCCTAGCACAGATACGCAGTATTTT
TRBV7-9	-	-	TRBJ2-5	15	CASSLVVKGQETQYF	TGTGCCAGCAGCTTAGTAGTGAAGGGGCAAGAGACCCAGTACTTC
TRBV11-2	few	-	TRBJ2-3	16	CASSRLGSARTDTQYF	TGTGCCAGCAGCCGACTCGGGTCAGCGAGAACAGATACGCAGTATTTT
TRBV11-2	-	TRBD2	TRBJ2-2	14	CASSPLLAAGELFF	TGTGCCAGCAGCCCTTTGCTAGCGGCCGGGGAGCTGTTTTTT
TRBV19	few	TRBD2	TRBJ2-1	12	CASRRRGGEQFF	TGTGCCAGTAGAAGGCGGGGGGGTGAGCAGTTCTTC
TRBV19	once	-	TRBJ1-3	15	CASTRGGGTGNTIYF	TGTGCCAGTACTCGCGGAGGGGGGACTGGAAACACCATATATTTT